The rows below give T cell receptor beta chains drawn from one sample of a study of cytomegalovirus exposure and HLA in healthy donors. Sequencing was performed with immunoSEQ multiplex PCR; in TCRdb, only in-frame clones are kept and a portion is missing. Seen here are around 250,000 clones, less than 95% observed once, and the top ten hold approximately 3%. The sample was PBMCs. The receptors originated from a woman aged 25 to 39 in good health and CMV-seronegative. Each CDR3 is given with its conserved first and last residue. Fields, in order: D gene, clone size, V gene, J gene, CDR3 DNA, CDR3 protein. The D gene is left open where the match is weak. Clone size, where shown, is once, few, many, or a class for clones that have expanded.

.	once	TRBV11-3	TRBJ2-7	TGTGCCAGCAGCTTTGGGGGCTACGAGCAGTACTTC	CASSFGGYEQYF
.	.	TRBV7-2	TRBJ1-2	TGTGCCAGCAGCCCCCCCGGGACACCTGGCTACACCTTC	CASSPPGTPGYTF
TRBD2	.	TRBV7-2	TRBJ2-7	TGTGCCAGCAGCTCTAAAGCGGGGACTAGCAACCCCTACGAGCAGTACTTC	CASSSKAGTSNPYEQYF
TRBD1	once	TRBV4-2	TRBJ2-7	TGTGCCAGCAGCCTCGGGACAGGGTCCTACGAGCAGTACTTC	CASSLGTGSYEQYF
TRBD2	.	TRBV30	TRBJ2-3	TGTGCCTGGAGTACCATTCTCCCGGGAGGTACGCAGTATTTT	CAWSTILPGGTQYF
TRBD1	.	TRBV29-1	TRBJ2-7	TGCAGCGTTGCGGGACAGGGGGTGTCCGAGCAGTACTTC	CSVAGQGVSEQYF
.	.	TRBV7-3	TRBJ2-2	TGTGCCAGCAGCTTAGGGTCCTGGGGCGGGGAGCTGTTTTTT	CASSLGSWGGELFF
.	few	TRBV28	TRBJ2-5	TGTGCCAGCAGTCGACAGGATGAGACCCAGTACTTC	CASSRQDETQYF
TRBD2	.	TRBV27	TRBJ2-7	TGTGCCAGCAGTTTGTCGGGAGGGCGCGAGCAGTACTTC	CASSLSGGREQYF
.	.	TRBV5-4	TRBJ2-7	TGTGCCAGCAGCGAAGAGCCCTCGAGGTCCTACGAGCAGTACTTC	CASSEEPSRSYEQYF
TRBD1	.	TRBV27	TRBJ1-2	TGTGCCAGCCAAGACAGGGGCGCGTCTGGCTACACCTTC	CASQDRGASGYTF
TRBD2	.	TRBV6-4	TRBJ2-7	TGTGCCAGCAGTGAAACTAGCGGAGCAGGGAACGAGCAGTACTTC	CASSETSGAGNEQYF
TRBD2	.	TRBV4-1	TRBJ2-3	TGCGCCAGCAGCCAAAGTTTACTAGCGGCGCCTAGCACAGATACGCAGTATTTT	CASSQSLLAAPSTDTQYF
TRBD2	.	TRBV4-3	TRBJ2-2	TGCGCCAGCAGCCAACTAGGACTAGGGGAGGGCGGGGAGCTGTTTTTT	CASSQLGLGEGGELFF
.	once	TRBV30	TRBJ2-7	TGTGCCTGGAGCGGGGTCCCAGTTTCCTACGAGCAGTACTTC	CAWSGVPVSYEQYF
.	.	TRBV11-3	TRBJ2-1	TGTGCCAGCAGCTTAGACCTGGGCGACCGCAATGAGCAGTTCTTC	CASSLDLGDRNEQFF
TRBD1	.	TRBV4-1	TRBJ2-7	TGCGCCAGCAGCCAAGGGCCGGGACAGGGGTACGAGCAGTACTTC	CASSQGPGQGYEQYF
.	.	TRBV5-1	TRBJ2-3	TGCGCCAGCTCCATGGACCGGGACACAGATACGCAGTATTTT	CASSMDRDTDTQYF
.	.	TRBV6-1	TRBJ2-2	TGTGCCAGCAGTGAAGCGGCTGAGGTAACCGGGGAGCTGTTTTTT	CASSEAAEVTGELFF
.	.	TRBV13	TRBJ2-7	TGTGCCAGCAGCTTAAGGCTAGCGCGATACGAGCAGTACTTC	CASSLRLARYEQYF
.	.	TRBV11-2	TRBJ1-1	TGTGCCAGCAGCTTAATGAGGACAGCTAACACTGAAGCTTTCTTT	CASSLMRTANTEAFF
.	few	TRBV27	TRBJ2-7	TGTGCCAGCAGTCCGCAGGACAGTCCCTCCTACGAGCAGTACTTC	CASSPQDSPSYEQYF
TRBD1	few	TRBV15	TRBJ1-4	TGTGCCACCAGCAGAGATCTCGGCAGGGGGCATGAAAAACTGTTTTTT	CATSRDLGRGHEKLFF
.	.	TRBV28	TRBJ2-5	TGTGCCAGCAGTTTAACAGGGATAGTTGGGGAGACCCAGTACTTC	CASSLTGIVGETQYF
.	.	TRBV13	TRBJ2-1	TGTGCCAGCAGCTCGTGGGACCCCCGGTTCTACAATGAGCAGTTCTTC	CASSSWDPRFYNEQFF
.	.	TRBV27	TRBJ1-4	TGTGCCAGCAGTTCCCTCCAAATTGAAAAACTGTTTTTT	CASSSLQIEKLFF
.	.	TRBV5-1	TRBJ2-7	TGCGCCAGCAGCAGGTCAGACTCCTACGAGCAGTACTTC	CASSRSDSYEQYF
TRBD2	.	TRBV6-1	TRBJ2-5	TGTGCCAGCAGTAGCCGACTAGCGGCCCAAGAGACCCAGTACTTC	CASSSRLAAQETQYF
TRBD1	.	TRBV11-2	TRBJ1-4	TGTGCCAGCAGCTTGGACAGGGGGCGAGGAAAACTGTTTTTT	CASSLDRGRGKLFF
.	.	TRBV18	TRBJ2-7	TGTGCCAGCTCGTCGCAGGGGACCCTCTCCTACGAGCAGTACTTC	CASSSQGTLSYEQYF
.	.	TRBV27	TRBJ2-7	TGTGCCAGCAGTTTGGGTAGTTGGGGGACCACCTACGAGCAGTACTTC	CASSLGSWGTTYEQYF
.	.	TRBV28	TRBJ2-1	TGTGCCAGCAGTTTATTTACCGTAGGGAATGAGCAGTTCTTC	CASSLFTVGNEQFF
TRBD1	.	TRBV18	TRBJ2-2	TGTGCCAGCTCAACTACAGGGGGCCGAACCGGGGAGCTGTTTTTT	CASSTTGGRTGELFF
TRBD2	.	TRBV5-1	TRBJ2-1	TGCGCCAGCAGCTTCTTTAGCGGGAGTTCCTACAATGAGCAGTTCTTC	CASSFFSGSSYNEQFF
TRBD1	.	TRBV5-1	TRBJ2-2	TGCGCCAGCAGACCGGGGACAGGCACCGGGGAGCTGTTTTTT	CASRPGTGTGELFF
.	.	TRBV5-1	TRBJ2-3	TGCGCCAGCAGCCTGGGGGTCCACAGGACCGGAACAGATACGCAGTATTTT	CASSLGVHRTGTDTQYF
.	.	TRBV5-4	TRBJ2-7	TGTGCCAGCAGCTCCTTAGATGGCCCGAGCTACGAGCAGTACTTC	CASSSLDGPSYEQYF
.	few	TRBV2	TRBJ1-5	TGTGCCAGCAGGCTAGACAGTAGCAATCAGCCCCAGCATTTT	CASRLDSSNQPQHF
.	.	TRBV29-1	TRBJ2-2	TGCAGCGTCGATTGGGTGGGAGGCGGGGAGCTGTTTTTT	CSVDWVGGGELFF
.	.	TRBV29-1	TRBJ2-5	TGCAGCGTTGGATATGGGGGGCAAGAGACCCAGTACTTC	CSVGYGGQETQYF
TRBD1	.	TRBV9	TRBJ2-5	TGTGCCAGCAGCCCCGGGACAGCACAAGAGACCCAGTACTTC	CASSPGTAQETQYF
TRBD1	.	TRBV5-4	TRBJ2-7	TGTGCCAGCAGCTTGCCCCGGACAGGGATCCCCTACGAGCAGTACTTC	CASSLPRTGIPYEQYF
TRBD2	.	TRBV29-1	TRBJ2-1	TGCAGCGTTGGAGGACTAGCGGTCGATGAGCAGTTCTTC	CSVGGLAVDEQFF
TRBD1	.	TRBV5-6	TRBJ1-4	TGTGCCAGCAGCAGCCCGGGACAGGGTGATGAAAAACTGTTTTTT	CASSSPGQGDEKLFF
TRBD2	.	TRBV4-1	TRBJ2-7	TGCGCCAGCAGCCTCGGGACTATCTCCTACGAGCAGTACTTC	CASSLGTISYEQYF
TRBD2	.	TRBV6-5	TRBJ2-7	TGTGCCAGCAGTCTTGGGAGGGCATCGGAGCAGTACTTC	CASSLGRASEQYF